Given below is one T cell receptor (beta chain) in context. This record belongs to a study of shared clonotypes between healthy human individuals. Germline CDR1 is SGHTA and CDR2 is FQGNSA. This CDR3 is 15 amino acids long. Trimming removed 2 bases from V and 4 bases from J, with 14 bases in between. Measured with immunoSEQ multiplex PCR; TCRdb has only the in-frame clones, and not every one. The table lists about 470,000 clones, 79% of them singletons, with roughly 13% in the top ten. This TCR derives from a woman aged 40 to 55 in good health. Some clones in this sample may be carry-over from other donors' samples. Source material: PBMCs. This rearrangement joins TRBV7-2 to TRBJ1-2; tentative D call: TRBD1 (6 bases). The CDR3 DNA reads TGTGCCAGCAGCTTACAACAGGGAGTTCCCTATGGCTACACCTTC. Protein: CASSLQQGVPYGYTF.